The 9 T cell receptor beta chains presented below share a single source sample, sequenced in a study of blood T cell repertoires in COVID-19. Assay used: immunoSEQ multiplex PCR; TCRdb lists only in-frame clones, some missing. In the table there are about 160,000 clones, 70% to 90% of which are singletons. The sequenced material came from peripheral blood. These receptors were obtained from a man aged 35 to 55 with acute or convalescent COVID-19.

The rearrangement uses TRBV28 and TRBJ1-2; TRBD1 aligns across 9 bases. The CDR3 contains 17 residues. Germline V gene data show CDR1 as MDHEN and CDR2 as SYDVKM. V trimming: 4 bases; J trimming: 3 bases; junction bases outside the gene matches: 12. CDR3 bases: TGTGCCAGCAGTTCCCCCCCGGACAGGGGCGCGTACTATGGCTACACCTTC. It specifies CASSSPPDRGAYYGYTF.

The J gene is TRBJ1-5, the V gene TRBV15, with D maybe TRBD1 (6 bases). The CDR3 consists of 16 residues. Between the trimmed V and J ends, which lost 0 bases and 7 bases, there was a span of 16 bases. Germline CDR1 and CDR2: LNHNV and YYDKDF (reference sequence). The CDR3 DNA reads TGTGCCACCAGCAGAGATAGGGGGACCGGGGCCCAGCCCCAGCATTTT. It encodes CATSRDRGTGAQPQHF.

This chain links TRBV5-1 with TRBJ2-5, with 9 bases that match TRBD2. CDR1 is SGHRS and CDR2 is YFSETQ in the germline V gene. The CDR3 consists of 16 residues. J was trimmed by 5 bases and V by 0 bases; bases with no gene match: 8. The CDR3 spells CASSLAGKAGGETQYF. DNA for the CDR3: TGCGCCAGCAGCTTGGCCGGGAAAGCGGGAGGCGAGACCCAGTACTTC.

This chain links TRBV28 with TRBJ2-5, with D unresolved. Trimming cost V 1 base and J 3 bases, with 3 bases left between them. CDR1 MDHEN and CDR2 SYDVKM come from the germline V gene. The CDR3 spans 12 residues. The CDR3: CASSLSKETQYF. CDR3 nucleotides: TGTGCCAGCAGTTTATCCAAAGAGACCCAGTACTTC.

This sequence joins TRBV25-1 and TRBJ1-5; the match to TRBD1 covers 10 bases. The CDR3 has 17 residues. The germline gives CDR1 MGHDK, CDR2 SYGVNS. V lost 3 bases to trimming and J lost 8 bases; unmatched junction nucleotides: 13. CDR3 residues: CASSDWDRGLVIEPQHF. CDR3 DNA sequence: TGTGCCAGCAGTGATTGGGACAGGGGTCTTGTGATTGAGCCCCAGCATTTT.

V and J are TRBV7-2 and TRBJ2-1; D possibly corresponds to TRBD2 (5 bases). V lost 5 bases and J 7 bases, leaving 21 bases between the germline ends. Looked up from germline, CDR1 is SGHTA and CDR2 is FQGNSA. CDR3 size: 16 residues. CDR3 in DNA: TGTGCCAGCAGCCTCCGCGGGCAGGCCCGTAGGAATGAGCAGTTCTTC. Translation gives CASSLRGQARRNEQFF.

The chain is built from TRBV10-3 and TRBJ1-5; D call uncertain. The CDR3 has 15 residues. The V end was cut by 3 bases, the J end by 0 bases, with 9 bases between. CDR1 is ENHRY and CDR2 is SYGVKD in the germline V gene. The CDR3 nucleotides are TGTGCCATCAGTGAATTACAGAATAGCAATCAGCCCCAGCATTTT. Protein: CAISELQNSNQPQHF.

As regards this clone: Within the sample, other DNA sequences also encode this same CDR3. The rearrangement uses TRBV12-3 or TRBV12-4 and TRBJ1-1; D unclear. CDR3 length equals 13 residues. The ends were cut back, 3 bases at V and 1 base at J, with 6 bases in the middle. CDR3 sequence: CASSFGGNTEAFF. For the CDR3, the DNA is TGTGCCAGCAGTTTCGGAGGGAACACTGAAGCTTTCTTT.

The chain employs TRBV10-3 and TRBJ2-7; weak D call: TRBD2 (6 bases). Per germline, CDR1 ENHRY and CDR2 SYGVKD. Trimming took 8 bases from V and 1 from J, leaving 21 bases between them. The CDR3 totals 16 residues. CDR3 protein: CAIRHGGELGSYEQYF. The DNA for the CDR3 is TGTGCCATCCGTCACGGAGGGGAATTGGGTTCCTACGAGCAGTACTTC.